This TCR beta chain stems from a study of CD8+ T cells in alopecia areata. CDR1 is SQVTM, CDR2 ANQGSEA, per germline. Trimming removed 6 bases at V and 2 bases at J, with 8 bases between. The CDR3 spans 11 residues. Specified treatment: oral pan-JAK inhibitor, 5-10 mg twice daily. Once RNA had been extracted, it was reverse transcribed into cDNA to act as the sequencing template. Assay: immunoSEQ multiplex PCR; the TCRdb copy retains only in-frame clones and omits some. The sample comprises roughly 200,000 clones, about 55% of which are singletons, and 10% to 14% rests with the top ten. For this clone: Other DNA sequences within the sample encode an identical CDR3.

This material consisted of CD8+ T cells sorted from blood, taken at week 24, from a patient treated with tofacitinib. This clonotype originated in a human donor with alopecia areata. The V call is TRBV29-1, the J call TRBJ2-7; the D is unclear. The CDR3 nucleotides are TGCAGCGTCAGGTTAACCTACGAGCAGTACTTC. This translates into CSVRLTYEQYF.